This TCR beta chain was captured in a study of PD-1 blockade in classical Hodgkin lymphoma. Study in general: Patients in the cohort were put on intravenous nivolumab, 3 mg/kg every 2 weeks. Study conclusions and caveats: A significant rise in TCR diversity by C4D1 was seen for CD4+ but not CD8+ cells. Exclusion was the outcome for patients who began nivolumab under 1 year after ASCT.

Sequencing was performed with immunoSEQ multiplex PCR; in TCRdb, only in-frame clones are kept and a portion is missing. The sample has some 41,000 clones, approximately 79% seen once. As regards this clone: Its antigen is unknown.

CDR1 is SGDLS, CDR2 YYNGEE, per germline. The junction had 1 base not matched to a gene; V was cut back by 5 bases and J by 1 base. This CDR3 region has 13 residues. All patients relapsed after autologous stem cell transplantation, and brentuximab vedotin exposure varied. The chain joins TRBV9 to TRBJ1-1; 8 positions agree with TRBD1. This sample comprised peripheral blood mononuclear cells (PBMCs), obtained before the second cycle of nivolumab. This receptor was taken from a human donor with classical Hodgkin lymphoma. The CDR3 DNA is TGTGCCAGCAGACAGGGGGGGAACACTGAAGCTTTCTTT. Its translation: CASRQGGNTEAFF. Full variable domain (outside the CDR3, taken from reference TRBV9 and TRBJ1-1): DSGVTQTPKHLITATGQRVTLRCSPRSGDLSVYWYQQSLDQGLQFLIQYYNGEERAKGNILERFSAQQFPDLHSELNLSSLELGDSALYFCASRQGGNTEAFFGQGTRLTVV.